The T cell receptor beta chain described here comes from a study of CD8 T cells in ankylosing spondylitis. Study-wide points: In ankylosing spondylitis blood, a motif of seven to nine highly homologous TCR beta variants appeared characteristic.

In TCRdb, the 5' RACE reads were re-called with MiXCR into one record per CDR3 protein. The table lists roughly 490,000 distinct CDR3 sequences, about 5% of them singletons. The junction had 4 bases not matched to a gene; V was cut back by 4 bases and J by 0 bases. Germline V lookup: CDR1 SGHTA, CDR2 FQGNSA. The CDR3 is made up of 15 amino acids. The sample holds a few counts of this clonotype. Antigen: not known. Sequencing was performed on blood, either unsorted or a sorted T cell fraction (not recorded which). The chain joins TRBV7-2 to TRBJ2-3, with 7 bases identical to TRBD2. The TCR comes from a male donor with ankylosing spondylitis. The CDR3 nucleotides read TGTGCCAGCAGCTCTAAACTAGCGAGCACAGATACGCAGTATTTT. Encoded protein: CASSSKLASTDTQYF.